The source of this TCR beta chain is a study of shared clonotypes between healthy human individuals. Broader study findings: Sharing of clonotypes among donors was expected to vary with sequencing depth.

The assay was immunoSEQ multiplex PCR, and TCRdb's table has in-frame clones only and misses some. The sample has 2 million to 2.5 million clones; 80% to 95% are singletons. With regard to this clone: Its antigen is not identified.

Memory CD4+ cells were the fraction left after CD45RA+ naive selection. CDR1 is SGHTA and CDR2 is FQGNSA in the germline V gene. The trim removed 6 bases at V and 5 bases at J, leaving 10 bases unmatched. CDR3 length equals 15 residues. The chain joins TRBV7-2 to TRBJ2-5, with TRBD2 matching over 9 bases. The receptor was derived from a man aged 18 to 29 in good health. Some clones in this sample may be carry-over from other donors' samples. Sequenced input: naive CD4+ T cells from PBMCs. Noted subset: CD45RA+ positively selected. The CDR3 DNA is TGTGCCAGCAGGCCGGGACTAGCTGGTAGTGAGACCCAGTACTTC. It encodes CASRPGLAGSETQYF.